This TCR beta chain was captured by sequencing in a study of CD8 T cells in ankylosing spondylitis. Study-level results: Matched ankylosing spondylitis synovial fluid reportedly showed significant enrichment of disease-linked clones.

TCRdb passed the 5' RACE reads through MiXCR, listing each CDR3 protein once. In the table there are roughly 150,000 distinct CDR3 sequences, about a third of which are singletons. This CDR3 contains 15 residues. CDR1 is SGHTA, CDR2 FQGTGA, per germline. V dropped 1 base and J dropped 7 bases, with 17 bases sitting between them. Points on this clonotype: The target antigen is unknown.

The TCR comes from a male donor with ankylosing spondylitis. The sample comprised synovial fluid, either unsorted or a sorted T cell fraction (not recorded which). The chain is built from TRBV7-3 and TRBJ2-7; no definite D call. The CDR3 DNA sequence: TGTGCCAGCAGCTTAAGGGCTTCGACTTTGGGGGAGCAGTACTTC. Translation: CASSLRASTLGEQYF.